The following is a TCR beta chain sequence with its context. This sample was included in a study of patients and donors after allogeneic stem cell transplantation. Each CDR3 protein is one row after TCRdb ran MiXCR on the RT-PCR reads. The repertoire includes about 160,000 distinct CDR3 sequences, 24% of them detected once, and approximately 26% sits in the top ten. This TCR was sampled from a human donor who was either an allogeneic HSCT recipient or a stem cell or donor lymphocyte infusion donor (not recorded which). It is not recorded whose cells these are; they may come from a transplant donor. Sequenced: blood, either unsorted or a sorted T cell fraction (not recorded which).

The CDR3 nucleotides read TGTGCCAGCAGCCCGACAGGGTCTGCCTATGGCTACACCTTC. Translated, it gives CASSPTGSAYGYTF. The chain is built from TRBV12-3 or TRBV12-4 and TRBJ1-2; the match to TRBD1 covers 7 bases. The junction had 8 bases not matched to a gene; V was cut back by 6 bases and J by 4 bases. CDR3 length: 14 residues.